This TCR beta chain was captured in a study of OX40 agonist ivuxolimab in advanced cancers. Looking at the study overall: Ivuxolimab, which targeted the costimulatory receptor OX40 (CD134), was an agonistic, fully human IgG2 monoclonal antibody. Intravenous ivuxolimab was administered to patients every 2 weeks at six dose levels: 0.01, 0.1, 0.3, 1.5, 3 and 10 mg/kg. Of the approximately 54 patients in dose escalation, 19 had hepatocellular carcinoma, some 15 had melanoma, 9 had renal cell carcinoma and 9 had head and neck cancer. The dose-escalation cohort was about 83% male with a mean age of approximately 60 years, ranging from roughly 20 to 80. Prior anti-PD-1, anti-PD-L1 or anti-CTLA-4 therapy was permitted, and 30% to 45% of dose-escalation patients had received checkpoint inhibitors. Partial responses occurred in three dose-escalation patients, of whom one had hepatocellular carcinoma and two had cutaneous melanoma. The point of sequencing TCRbeta in the periphery was to test whether ivuxolimab changed TCR sequence diversity and drove clonal T-cell expansion. The paper reports the monotherapy dose-escalation portion (N of about 51 patients) of the phase I ivuxolimab trial. Paper-wide results and their limitations: In the 0.1-3.0 mg/kg groups, partial responders had among the lowest normalized peripheral clonal expansion, particularly in CD8+ T cells. After ivuxolimab, expanded clones were on average more numerous among CD8+ T cells than among CD4+ T cells. Low levels of normalized T-cell clonal expansion were also shown by some nonresponding patients. Which antigens the clonally expanded peripheral T cells were specific for was not determined. At doses of 0.1 to 3.0 mg/kg, clonal expansion of both CD4+ and CD8+ blood T cells was observed from baseline to week 6.

As regards this clone: This clone's antigen is unknown. Base qualities are not at hand, and no much larger clone is one base apart.

Genomic DNA was extracted from sorted cells for sequencing of the TCRbeta CDR3 region. TCRbeta CDR3 regions were sequenced using the immunoSEQ Assay. TCRdb re-hosts the immuneACCESS table, in-frame sequences only. Its copies lack some clones; in the studies checked, an unresolved V gene accounts for under half of them, and the cause for the rest is not known. For this sample there are tens of thousands of clones; around 93% appear just once. Around 3.9% of the sample belongs to the ten largest clones. Patients with autoimmune disease history or receiving systemic immunosuppression were excluded from the trial. Peripheral blood for TCR sequencing was collected from all dose cohorts at baseline, on cycle 4 day 1, and on cycle 7 day 1. Samples came from an open-label, multicenter, first-in-human phase I dose-escalation trial of ivuxolimab. Adults with locally advanced or metastatic melanoma, renal cell carcinoma, hepatocellular carcinoma or head and neck squamous cell carcinoma were enrolled in the trial. Before TCR sequencing, CD4+ T cells and CD8+ T cells were sorted from peripheral blood as separate populations.

A distance of 12 bases separates the germline ends of V and J, which lose 2 bases and 1 base respectively. The CDR3 spans 15 residues, from the cysteine through the phenylalanine. Of the read, only the CDR3 DNA is kept; its 45 bases are in frame from base 1. CDR1 and CDR2 are drawn from the germline V gene: SGHTA, FQGNSA. The chain links TRBV7-2 with TRBJ2-7; the D region possibly corresponds to TRBD2 (6 bases align). The TCR comes from an adult with an advanced solid tumor such as melanoma, head and neck, liver or kidney cancer. The specimen was CD4+ or CD8+ T cells sorted from blood, collected in a trial of the OX40 agonist ivuxolimab. The nucleotide sequence reads TGTGCCAGCAGCTTAACTGGGCGGGGTTCCTACGAGCAGTACTTC. It encodes CASSLTGRGSYEQYF. The CDR3, completed at both ends by the reference TRBV7-2 and TRBJ2-7 genes, gives the full variable domain GAGVSQSPSNKVTEKGKDVELRCDPISGHTALYWYRQSLGQGLEFLIYFQGNSAPDKSGLPSDRFSAERTGGSVSTLTIQRTQQEDSAVYLCASSLTGRGSYEQYFGPGTRLTVT.